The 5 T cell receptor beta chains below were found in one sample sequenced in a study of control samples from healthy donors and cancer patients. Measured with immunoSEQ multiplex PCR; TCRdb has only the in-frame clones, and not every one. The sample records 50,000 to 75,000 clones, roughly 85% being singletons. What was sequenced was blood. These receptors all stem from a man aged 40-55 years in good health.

Here the CDR3 DNA reads TGTGCCAGCAGTCCAGACAGGTTCCGCTCCTACGAGCAGTACTTC. Translated: CASSPDRFRSYEQYF. The V and J genes are TRBV28 and TRBJ2-7; D may be TRBD1 (6 bases). This CDR3 is 15 amino acids long. The V and J ends lost 5 bases and 0 bases respectively, with 14 bases between them. Per the germline V gene, CDR1 is MDHEN and CDR2 is SYDVKM.

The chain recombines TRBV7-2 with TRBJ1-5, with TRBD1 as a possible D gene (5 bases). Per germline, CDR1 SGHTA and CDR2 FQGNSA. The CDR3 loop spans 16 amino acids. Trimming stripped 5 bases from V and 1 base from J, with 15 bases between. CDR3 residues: CASSGTGGGSNQPQHF. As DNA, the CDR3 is TGTGCCAGCAGCGGTACAGGAGGTGGCAGCAATCAGCCCCAGCATTTT.

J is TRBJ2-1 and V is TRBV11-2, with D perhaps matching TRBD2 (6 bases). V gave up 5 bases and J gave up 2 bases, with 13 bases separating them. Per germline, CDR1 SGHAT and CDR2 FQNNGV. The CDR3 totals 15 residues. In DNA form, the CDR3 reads TGTGCCAGCAGCCCCATAGCGGCCGCCTACAATGAGCAGTTCTTC. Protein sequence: CASSPIAAAYNEQFF.

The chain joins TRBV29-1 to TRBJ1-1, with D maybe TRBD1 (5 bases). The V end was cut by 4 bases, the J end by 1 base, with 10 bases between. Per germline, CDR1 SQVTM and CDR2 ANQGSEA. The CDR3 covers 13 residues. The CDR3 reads CSVGRGKNTEAFF. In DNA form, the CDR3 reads TGCAGCGTTGGGAGGGGAAAGAACACTGAAGCTTTCTTT.

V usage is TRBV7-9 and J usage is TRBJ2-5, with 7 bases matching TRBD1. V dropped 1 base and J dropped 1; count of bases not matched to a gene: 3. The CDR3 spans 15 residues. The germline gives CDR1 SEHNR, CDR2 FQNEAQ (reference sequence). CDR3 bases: TGTGCCAGCAGCTTAGTGGGGACAGCCCAAGAGACCCAGTACTTC. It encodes CASSLVGTAQETQYF.